What follows describes a single T cell receptor beta chain. Its cognate antigen is unknown. The sample belongs to a study of T-cell reconstitution after alpha-beta-depleted transplantation in children. Study-wide findings and caveats: In patients about two months after transplant, alpha-beta T cells reportedly arose from several hundred expanded graft clones. There were some patients whose high TCRbeta diversity at day 60 came from surviving recipient T cells and thymic progenitors.

V was clipped by 2 bases and J by 8 bases, with 12 bases between them. This CDR3 is 14 amino acids long. Germline V gene data show CDR1 as MNHEY and CDR2 as SMNVEV (reference sequence). Unique molecular identifiers were built into the TCRbeta library. TCRdb recomputed calls from the PCR reads with MiXCR, one row per CDR3 protein. The sample yields around 450,000 distinct CDR3 sequences, 15% to 20% seen once. The clonotype was recovered from a boy younger than two who had a stem cell transplant for Wiskott-Aldrich syndrome, so the T cells may come from the graft donor. The source was PBMCs, mostly from graft donor cells, collected 360 days after TCRalphabeta/CD19-depleted stem cell transplant. The chain joins TRBV27 to TRBJ1-4, with D maybe TRBD1 (5 bases). The chain's CDR3 is CASSLRAGREKLFF. In DNA, the CDR3 is TGTGCCAGCAGTTTAAGGGCGGGGCGAGAAAAACTGTTTTTT.